This T cell receptor (beta chain) stems from a study of blood T cell repertoires in COVID-19. Overall study: The United States, Italy and Spain provided the acute and convalescent COVID-19 samples. In each case, the material was cDNA or gDNA derived from T cells, B-cell-depleted T cells, or PBMCs.

Methods used by the authors: Reference gene primer amplification in the assay estimated nucleated cell counts. Generated by immunoSEQ multiplex PCR, the TCRdb table keeps only in-frame clones and is missing some. V and J calls and clone size are those listed in that table; D and trimming were worked out from the DNA. The sample yields approximately 140,000 clones, 84% seen once. Germline lookup yields CDR1 MDHEN and CDR2 SYDVKM. Trimming shortened V by 4 bases and J by 7 bases, and 7 bases separated the two germline ends. The CDR3 extends over 12 amino acids. Material: peripheral blood. V usage is TRBV28 and J usage is TRBJ1-4; D may be TRBD1 (5 bases). This receptor was taken from a woman aged 80 or older in a cohort sampled during active or convalescent COVID-19. In DNA form, the CDR3 reads TGTGCCAGCAGTTCCGGGGGTGAAAAACTGTTTTTT. Translating it yields CASSSGGEKLFF.